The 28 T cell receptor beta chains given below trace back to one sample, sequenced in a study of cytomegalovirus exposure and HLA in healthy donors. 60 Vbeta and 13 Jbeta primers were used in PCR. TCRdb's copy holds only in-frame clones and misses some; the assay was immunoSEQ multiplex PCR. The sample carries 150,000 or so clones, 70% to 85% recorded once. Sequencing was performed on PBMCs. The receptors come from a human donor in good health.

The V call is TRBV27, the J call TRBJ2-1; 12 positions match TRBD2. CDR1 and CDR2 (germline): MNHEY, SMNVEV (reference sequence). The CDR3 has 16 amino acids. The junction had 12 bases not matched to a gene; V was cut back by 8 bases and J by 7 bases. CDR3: CASGSGTSGSQNEQFF. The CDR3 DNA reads TGTGCCAGCGGTTCCGGGACTAGCGGGTCTCAGAATGAGCAGTTCTTC.

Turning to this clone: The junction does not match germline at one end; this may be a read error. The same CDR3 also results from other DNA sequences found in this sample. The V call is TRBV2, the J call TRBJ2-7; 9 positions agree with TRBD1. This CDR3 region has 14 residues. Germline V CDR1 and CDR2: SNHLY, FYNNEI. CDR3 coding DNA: TGTGCCAGCAGTATAGGGACAGGGACCTATGAGCAGTACTTC. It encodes CASSIGTGTYEQYF.

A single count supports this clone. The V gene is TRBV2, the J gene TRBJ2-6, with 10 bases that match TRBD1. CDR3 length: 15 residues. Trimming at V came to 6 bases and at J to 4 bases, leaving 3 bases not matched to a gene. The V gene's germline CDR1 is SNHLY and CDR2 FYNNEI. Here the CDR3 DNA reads TGTGCCAGCAGCGGGACAGGGGCAGGGGCCAACGTCCTGACTTTC. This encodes CASSGTGAGANVLTF.

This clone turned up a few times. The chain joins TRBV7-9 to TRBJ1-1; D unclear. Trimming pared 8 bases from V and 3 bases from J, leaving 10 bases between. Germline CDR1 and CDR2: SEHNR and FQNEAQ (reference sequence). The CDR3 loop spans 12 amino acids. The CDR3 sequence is CASPGRDTEAFF. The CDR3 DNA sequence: TGTGCCAGCCCGGGGAGGGACACTGAAGCTTTCTTT.

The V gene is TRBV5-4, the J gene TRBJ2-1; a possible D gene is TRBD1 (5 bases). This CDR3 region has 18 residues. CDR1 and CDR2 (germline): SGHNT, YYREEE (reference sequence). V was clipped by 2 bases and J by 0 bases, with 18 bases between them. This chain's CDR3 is CASSFAQVRVSSYNEQFF. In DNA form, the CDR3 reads TGTGCCAGCAGCTTTGCCCAGGTCAGGGTCAGCTCCTACAATGAGCAGTTCTTC.

The CDR3 loop is CASRTGSVYNEQFF. The CDR3 region has the DNA TGTGCCAGCAGGACAGGGTCGGTCTACAATGAGCAGTTCTTC. The V gene is TRBV2, the J gene TRBJ2-1, with 7 positions matching TRBD1. CDR1 and CDR2 (germline): SNHLY, FYNNEI. With 6 bases clipped from V and 3 bases from J, the junction kept 5 bases outside the gene matches. The CDR3 covers 14 residues.

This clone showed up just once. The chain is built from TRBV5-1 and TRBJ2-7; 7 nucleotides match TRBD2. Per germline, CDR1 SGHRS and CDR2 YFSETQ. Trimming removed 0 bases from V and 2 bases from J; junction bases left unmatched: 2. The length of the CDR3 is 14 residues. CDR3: CASSLVAGAYEQYF. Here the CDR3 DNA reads TGCGCCAGCAGCTTGGTCGCGGGGGCCTACGAGCAGTACTTC.

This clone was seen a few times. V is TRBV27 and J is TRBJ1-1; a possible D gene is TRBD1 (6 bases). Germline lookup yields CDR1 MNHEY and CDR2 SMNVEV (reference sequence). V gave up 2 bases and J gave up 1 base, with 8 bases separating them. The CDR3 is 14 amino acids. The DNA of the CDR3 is TGTGCCAGCAGTTTAACAGGGTCGAACACTGAAGCTTTCTTT. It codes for CASSLTGSNTEAFF.

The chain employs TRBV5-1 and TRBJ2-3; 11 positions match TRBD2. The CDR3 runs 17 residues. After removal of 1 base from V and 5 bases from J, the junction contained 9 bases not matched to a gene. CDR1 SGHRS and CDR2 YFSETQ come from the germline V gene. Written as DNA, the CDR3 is TGCGCCAGCAGCTTGCTTAATAGCGGGGGGGCAGGAGATACGCAGTATTTT. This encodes CASSLLNSGGAGDTQYF.

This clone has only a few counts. CDR3 in amino acids: CASSFRDRGRTGELFF. DNA of the CDR3: TGTGCCAGCAGCTTCCGGGACAGGGGGCGTACCGGGGAGCTGTTTTTT. The genes are TRBV5-6 and TRBJ2-2, with 12 nucleotides matching TRBD1. The CDR3 spans 16 residues. V lost 2 bases, J lost 5 bases, and 4 bases stayed unmatched. Germline assignment: CDR1 SGHDT and CDR2 YYEEEE.

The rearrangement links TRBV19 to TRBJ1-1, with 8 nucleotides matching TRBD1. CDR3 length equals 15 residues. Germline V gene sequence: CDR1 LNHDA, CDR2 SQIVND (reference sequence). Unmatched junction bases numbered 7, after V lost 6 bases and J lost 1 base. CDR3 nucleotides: TGTGCCAGTAGGCTGGGACAGGCCCCGAACACTGAAGCTTTCTTT. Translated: CASRLGQAPNTEAFF.

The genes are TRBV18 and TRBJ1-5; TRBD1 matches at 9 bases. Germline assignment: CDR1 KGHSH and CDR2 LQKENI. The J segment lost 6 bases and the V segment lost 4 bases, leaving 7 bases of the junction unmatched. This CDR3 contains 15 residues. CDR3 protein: CASSLGQGWSQPQHF. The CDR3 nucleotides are TGTGCCAGCTCACTGGGACAGGGATGGAGTCAGCCCCAGCATTTT.

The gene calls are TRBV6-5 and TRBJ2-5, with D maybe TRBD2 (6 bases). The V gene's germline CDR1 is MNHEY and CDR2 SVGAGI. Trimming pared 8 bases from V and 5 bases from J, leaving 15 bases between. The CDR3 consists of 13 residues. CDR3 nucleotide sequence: TGTGCCAGCGGAGGGTGGGGCAGGGAGACCCAGTACTTC. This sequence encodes CASGGWGRETQYF.

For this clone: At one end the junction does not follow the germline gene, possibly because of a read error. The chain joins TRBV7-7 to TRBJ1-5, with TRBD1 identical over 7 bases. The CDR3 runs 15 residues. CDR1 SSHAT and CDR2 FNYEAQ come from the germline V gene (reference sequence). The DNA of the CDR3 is TGTGCTAGCAGCTTGTGGGACAGAACTAATCAGCCCCAGCATTTT. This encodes CASSLWDRTNQPQHF.

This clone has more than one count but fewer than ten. CDR3 nucleotide sequence: TGTGCCAGCTCGCGGAATGAAGTCGACAGGAGCTACGAGCAGTACTTC. This translates into CASSRNEVDRSYEQYF. J is TRBJ2-5 and V is TRBV18; a weak D match, TRBD1 (6 bases). The J call may not be correct, given that the DNA end is closer to TRBJ2-7. In germline, CDR1 is KGHSH, CDR2 LQKENI. The CDR3 length is 16 residues.

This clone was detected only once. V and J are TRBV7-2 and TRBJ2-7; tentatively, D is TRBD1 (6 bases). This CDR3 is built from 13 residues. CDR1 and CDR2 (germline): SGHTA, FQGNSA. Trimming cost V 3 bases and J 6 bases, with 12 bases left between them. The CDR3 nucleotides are TGTGCCAGCAGCTTGGGTCAGGGGTTCGAGCAGTACTTC. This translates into CASSLGQGFEQYF. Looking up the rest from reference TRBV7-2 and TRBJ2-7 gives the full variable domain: GAGVSQSPSNKVTEKGKDVELRCDPISGHTALYWYRQSLGQGLEFLIYFQGNSAPDKSGLPSDRFSAERTGGSVSTLTIQRTQQEDSAVYLCASSLGQGFEQYFGPGTRLTVT.

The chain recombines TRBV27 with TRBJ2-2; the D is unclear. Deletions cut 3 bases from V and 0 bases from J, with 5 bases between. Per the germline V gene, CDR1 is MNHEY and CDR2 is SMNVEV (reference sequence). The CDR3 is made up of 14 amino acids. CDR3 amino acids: CASSFRANTGELFF. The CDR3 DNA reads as TGTGCCAGCAGTTTCCGGGCGAACACCGGGGAGCTGTTTTTT.

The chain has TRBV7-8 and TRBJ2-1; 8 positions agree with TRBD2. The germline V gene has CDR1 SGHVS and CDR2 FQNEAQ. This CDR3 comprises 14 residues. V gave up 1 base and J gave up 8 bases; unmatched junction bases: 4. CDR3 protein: CASSLVTSVDEQFF. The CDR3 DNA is TGTGCCAGCAGCTTAGTGACTAGCGTCGATGAGCAGTTCTTC.

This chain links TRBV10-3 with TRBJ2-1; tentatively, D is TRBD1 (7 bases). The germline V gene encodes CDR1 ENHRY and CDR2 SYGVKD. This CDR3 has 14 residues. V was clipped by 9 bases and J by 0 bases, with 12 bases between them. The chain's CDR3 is CAIGGDSSYNEQFF. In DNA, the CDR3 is TGTGCCATTGGAGGGGACAGCTCCTACAATGAGCAGTTCTTC.

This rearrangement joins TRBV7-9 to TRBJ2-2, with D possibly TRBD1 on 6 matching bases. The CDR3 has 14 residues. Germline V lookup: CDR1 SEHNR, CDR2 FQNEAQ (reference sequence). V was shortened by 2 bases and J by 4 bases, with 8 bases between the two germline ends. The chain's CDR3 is CASSLRGTTGELFF. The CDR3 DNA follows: TGTGCCAGCAGCTTAAGGGGGACCACCGGGGAGCTGTTTTTT. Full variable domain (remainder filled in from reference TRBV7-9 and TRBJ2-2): DTGVSQNPRHKITKRGQNVTFRCDPISEHNRLYWYRQTLGQGPEFLTYFQNEAQLEKSRLLSDRFSAERPKGSFSTLEIQRTEQGDSAMYLCASSLRGTTGELFFGEGSRLTVL.

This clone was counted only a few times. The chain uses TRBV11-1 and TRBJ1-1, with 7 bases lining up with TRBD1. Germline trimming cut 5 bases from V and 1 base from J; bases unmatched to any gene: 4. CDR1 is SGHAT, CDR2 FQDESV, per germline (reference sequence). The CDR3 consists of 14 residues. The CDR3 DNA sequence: TGTGCCAGCAGCCCGGACAGGTCGAACACTGAAGCTTTCTTT. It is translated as CASSPDRSNTEAFF.

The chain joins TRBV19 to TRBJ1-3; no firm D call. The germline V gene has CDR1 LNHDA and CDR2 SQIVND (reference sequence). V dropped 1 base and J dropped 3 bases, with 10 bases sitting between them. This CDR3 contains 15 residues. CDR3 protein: CASSIGGGRGNTIYF. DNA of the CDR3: TGTGCCAGTAGTATAGGCGGAGGGCGTGGAAACACCATATATTTT.

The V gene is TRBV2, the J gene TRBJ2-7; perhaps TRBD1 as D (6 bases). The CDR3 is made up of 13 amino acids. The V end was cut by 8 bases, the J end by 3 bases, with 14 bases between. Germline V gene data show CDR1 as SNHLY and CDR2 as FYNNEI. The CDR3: CASHADRGYEQYF. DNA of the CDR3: TGTGCCAGCCACGCGGACAGAGGCTACGAGCAGTACTTC.

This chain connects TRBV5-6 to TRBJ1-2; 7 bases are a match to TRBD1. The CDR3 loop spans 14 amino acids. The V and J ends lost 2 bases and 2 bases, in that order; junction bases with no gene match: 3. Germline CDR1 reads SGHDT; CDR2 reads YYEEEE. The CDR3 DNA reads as TGTGCCAGCAGCTTTGAGGGACAGAACTATGGCTACACCTTC. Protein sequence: CASSFEGQNYGYTF.

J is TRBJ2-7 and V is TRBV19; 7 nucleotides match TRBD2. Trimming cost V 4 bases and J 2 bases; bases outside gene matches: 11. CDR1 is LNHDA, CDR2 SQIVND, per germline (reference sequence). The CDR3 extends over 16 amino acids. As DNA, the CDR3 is TGTGCCAGTAGTACACCCGGACTAGGCAACCCCTACGAGCAGTACTTC. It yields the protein CASSTPGLGNPYEQYF.

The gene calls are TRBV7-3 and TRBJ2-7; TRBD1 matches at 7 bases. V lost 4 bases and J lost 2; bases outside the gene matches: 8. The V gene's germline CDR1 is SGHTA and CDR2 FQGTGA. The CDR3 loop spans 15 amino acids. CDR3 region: CASSSAGGTTYEQYF. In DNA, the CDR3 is TGTGCCAGCAGCTCGGCAGGGGGAACAACCTACGAGCAGTACTTC.

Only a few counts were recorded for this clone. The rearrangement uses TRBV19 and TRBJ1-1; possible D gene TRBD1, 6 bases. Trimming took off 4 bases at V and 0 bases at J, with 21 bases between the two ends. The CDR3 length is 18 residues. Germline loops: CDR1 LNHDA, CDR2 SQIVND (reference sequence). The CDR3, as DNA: TGTGCCAGTAGTACAATACAGGTTCAGAGGGGGTTGAACACTGAAGCTTTCTTT. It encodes CASSTIQVQRGLNTEAFF.

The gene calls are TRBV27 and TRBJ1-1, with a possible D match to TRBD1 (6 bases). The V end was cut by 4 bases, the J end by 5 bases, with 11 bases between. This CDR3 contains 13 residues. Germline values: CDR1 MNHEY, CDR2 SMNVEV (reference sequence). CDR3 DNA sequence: TGTGCCAGCAGTTCAGGGGTTGGAACTGAAGCTTTCTTT. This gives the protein CASSSGVGTEAFF.